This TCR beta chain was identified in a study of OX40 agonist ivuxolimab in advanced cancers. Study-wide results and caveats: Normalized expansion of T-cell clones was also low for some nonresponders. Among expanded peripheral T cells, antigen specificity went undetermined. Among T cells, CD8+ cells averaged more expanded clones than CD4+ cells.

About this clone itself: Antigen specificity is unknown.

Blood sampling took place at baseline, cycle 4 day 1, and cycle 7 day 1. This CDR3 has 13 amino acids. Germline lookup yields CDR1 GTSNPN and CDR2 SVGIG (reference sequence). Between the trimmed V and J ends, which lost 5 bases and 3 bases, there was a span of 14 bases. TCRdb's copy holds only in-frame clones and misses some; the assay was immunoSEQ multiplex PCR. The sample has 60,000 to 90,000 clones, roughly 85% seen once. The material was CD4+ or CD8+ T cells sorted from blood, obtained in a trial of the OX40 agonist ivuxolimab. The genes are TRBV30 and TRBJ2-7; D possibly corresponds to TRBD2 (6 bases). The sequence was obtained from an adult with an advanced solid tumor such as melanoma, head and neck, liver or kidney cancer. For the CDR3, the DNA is TGTGCCTGGGGGGGACTTTTATACTACGAGCAGTACTTC. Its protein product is CAWGGLLYYEQYF. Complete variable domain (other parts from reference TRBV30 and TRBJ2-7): SQTIHQWPATLVQPVGSPLSLECTVEGTSNPNLYWYRQAAGRGLQLLFYSVGIGQISSEVPQNLSASRPQDRQFILSSKKLLLSDSGFYLCAWGGLLYYEQYFGPGTRLTVT.